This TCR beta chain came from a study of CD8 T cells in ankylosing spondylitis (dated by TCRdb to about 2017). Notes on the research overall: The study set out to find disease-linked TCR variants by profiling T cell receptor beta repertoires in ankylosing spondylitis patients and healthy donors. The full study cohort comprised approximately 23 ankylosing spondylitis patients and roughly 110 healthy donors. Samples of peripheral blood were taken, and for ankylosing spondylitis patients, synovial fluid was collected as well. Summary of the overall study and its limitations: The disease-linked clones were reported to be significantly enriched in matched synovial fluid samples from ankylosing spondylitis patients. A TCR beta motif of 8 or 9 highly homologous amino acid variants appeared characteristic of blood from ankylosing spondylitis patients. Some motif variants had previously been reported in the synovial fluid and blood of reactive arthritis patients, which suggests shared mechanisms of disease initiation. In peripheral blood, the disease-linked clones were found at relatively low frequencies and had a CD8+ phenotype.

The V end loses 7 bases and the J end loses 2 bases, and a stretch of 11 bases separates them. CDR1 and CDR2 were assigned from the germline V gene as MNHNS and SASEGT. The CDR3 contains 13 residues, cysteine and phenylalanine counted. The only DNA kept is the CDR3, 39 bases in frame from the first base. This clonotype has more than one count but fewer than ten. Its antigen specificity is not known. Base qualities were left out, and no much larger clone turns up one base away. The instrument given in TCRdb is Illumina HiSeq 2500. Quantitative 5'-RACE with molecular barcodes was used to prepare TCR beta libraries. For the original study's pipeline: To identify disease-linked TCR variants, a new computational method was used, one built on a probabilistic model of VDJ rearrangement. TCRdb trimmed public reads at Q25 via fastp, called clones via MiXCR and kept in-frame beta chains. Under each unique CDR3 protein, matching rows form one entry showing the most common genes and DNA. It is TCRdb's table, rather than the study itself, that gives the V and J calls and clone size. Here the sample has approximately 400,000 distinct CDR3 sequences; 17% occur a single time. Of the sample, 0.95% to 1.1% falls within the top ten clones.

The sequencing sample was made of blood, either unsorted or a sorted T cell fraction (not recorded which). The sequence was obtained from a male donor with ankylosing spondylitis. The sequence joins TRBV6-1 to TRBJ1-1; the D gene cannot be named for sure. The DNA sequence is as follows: TGTGCCAGCAATCATGCGGGTAACACTGAAGCTTTCTTT. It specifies CASNHAGNTEAFF.